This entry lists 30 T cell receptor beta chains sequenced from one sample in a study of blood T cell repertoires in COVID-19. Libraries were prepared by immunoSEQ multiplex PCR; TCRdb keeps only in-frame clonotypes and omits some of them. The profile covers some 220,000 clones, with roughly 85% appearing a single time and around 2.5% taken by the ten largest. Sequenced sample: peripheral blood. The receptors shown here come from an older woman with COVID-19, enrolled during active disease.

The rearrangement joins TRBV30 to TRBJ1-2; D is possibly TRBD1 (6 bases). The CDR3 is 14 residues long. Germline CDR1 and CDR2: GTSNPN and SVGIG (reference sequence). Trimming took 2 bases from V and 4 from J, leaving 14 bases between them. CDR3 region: CAWSLSTGPYGYTF. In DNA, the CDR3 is TGTGCCTGGAGTCTGTCGACAGGACCCTATGGCTACACCTTC.

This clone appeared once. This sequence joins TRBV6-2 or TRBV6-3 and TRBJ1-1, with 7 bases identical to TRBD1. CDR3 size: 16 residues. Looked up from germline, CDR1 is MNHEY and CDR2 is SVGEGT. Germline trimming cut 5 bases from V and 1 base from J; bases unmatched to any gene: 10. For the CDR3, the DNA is TGTGCCAGCAGTACACGCTCGGGACAGAAGAACACTGAAGCTTTCTTT. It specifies CASSTRSGQKNTEAFF.

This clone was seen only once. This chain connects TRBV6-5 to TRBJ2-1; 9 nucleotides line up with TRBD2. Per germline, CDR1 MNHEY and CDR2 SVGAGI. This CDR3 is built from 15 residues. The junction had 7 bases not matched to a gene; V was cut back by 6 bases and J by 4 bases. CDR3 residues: CASSVLAGQYNEQFF. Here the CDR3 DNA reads TGTGCCAGCAGCGTGCTAGCGGGGCAGTACAATGAGCAGTTCTTC.

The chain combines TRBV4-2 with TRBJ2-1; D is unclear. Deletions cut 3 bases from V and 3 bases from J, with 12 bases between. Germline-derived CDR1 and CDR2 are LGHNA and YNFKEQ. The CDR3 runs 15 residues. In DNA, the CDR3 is TGTGCCAGCAGCCACCTCCCCGGGTACTACAATGAGCAGTTCTTC. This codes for CASSHLPGYYNEQFF.

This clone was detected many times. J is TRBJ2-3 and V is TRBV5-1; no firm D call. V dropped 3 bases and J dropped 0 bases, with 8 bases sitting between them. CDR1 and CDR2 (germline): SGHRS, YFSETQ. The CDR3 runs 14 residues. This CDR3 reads CASSSGKSTDTQYF. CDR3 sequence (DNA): TGCGCCAGCAGCTCGGGTAAGAGCACAGATACGCAGTATTTT.

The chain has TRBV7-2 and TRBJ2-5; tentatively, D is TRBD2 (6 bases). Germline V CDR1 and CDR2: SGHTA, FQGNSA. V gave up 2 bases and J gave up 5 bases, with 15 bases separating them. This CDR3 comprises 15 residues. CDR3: CASSLPTSGVETQYF. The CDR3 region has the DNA TGTGCCAGCAGCTTACCTACCTCGGGGGTTGAGACCCAGTACTTC.

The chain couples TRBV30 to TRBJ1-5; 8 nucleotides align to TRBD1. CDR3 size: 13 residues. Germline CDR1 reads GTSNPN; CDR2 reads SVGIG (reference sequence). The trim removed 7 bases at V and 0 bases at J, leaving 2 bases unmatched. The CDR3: CAYGTGSNQPQHF. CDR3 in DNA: TGTGCCTACGGGACAGGTAGCAATCAGCCCCAGCATTTT.

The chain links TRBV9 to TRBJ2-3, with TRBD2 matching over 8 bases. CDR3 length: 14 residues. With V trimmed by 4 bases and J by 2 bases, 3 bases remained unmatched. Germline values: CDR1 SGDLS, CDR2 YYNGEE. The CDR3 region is CASSKTSVTDTQYF. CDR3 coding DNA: TGTGCCAGCAGCAAGACTAGCGTCACAGATACGCAGTATTTT.

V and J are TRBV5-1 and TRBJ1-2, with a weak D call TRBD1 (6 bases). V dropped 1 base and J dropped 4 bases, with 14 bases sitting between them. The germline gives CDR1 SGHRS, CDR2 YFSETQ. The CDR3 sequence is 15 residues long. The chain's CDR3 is CASSLLQGGPYGYTF. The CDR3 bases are TGCGCCAGCAGCTTGCTACAGGGCGGTCCCTATGGCTACACCTTC.

The CDR3 here is CASSRAGGWETQYF. The CDR3, as DNA: TGTGCCAGCAGCCGCGCTGGGGGGTGGGAGACCCAGTACTTC. J is TRBJ2-5 and V is TRBV5-8; TRBD2 is a possible D gene (6 bases). The CDR3 is 14 residues long. Germline V lookup: CDR1 SGHTS, CDR2 YDEGEE. Trimming took 4 bases from V and 5 from J, leaving 15 bases between them.

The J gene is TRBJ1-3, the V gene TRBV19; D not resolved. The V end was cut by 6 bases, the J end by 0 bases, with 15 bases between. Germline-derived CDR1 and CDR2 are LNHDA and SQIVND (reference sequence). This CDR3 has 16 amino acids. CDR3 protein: CASRLNGGPSGNTIYF. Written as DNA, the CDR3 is TGTGCCAGTAGGCTCAACGGCGGCCCCTCTGGAAACACCATATATTTT.

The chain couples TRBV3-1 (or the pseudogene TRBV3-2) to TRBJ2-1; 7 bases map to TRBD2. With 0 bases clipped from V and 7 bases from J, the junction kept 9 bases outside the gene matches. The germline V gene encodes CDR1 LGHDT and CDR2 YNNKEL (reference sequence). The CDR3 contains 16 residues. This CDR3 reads CASSQEDGGGVNEQFF. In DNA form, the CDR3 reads TGTGCCAGCAGCCAAGAAGATGGGGGAGGGGTGAATGAGCAGTTCTTC.

CDR3 sequence: CASSDLVGDGYTF. The CDR3 DNA is TGTGCCAGCAGTGATTTAGTAGGGGATGGCTACACCTTC. V usage is TRBV25-1 and J usage is TRBJ1-2, with D possibly matching TRBD1 (5 bases). V was shortened by 3 bases and J by 6 bases, with 11 bases between the two germline ends. This CDR3 spans 13 amino acids. The germline CDR1 and CDR2 sequences are MGHDK and SYGVNS.

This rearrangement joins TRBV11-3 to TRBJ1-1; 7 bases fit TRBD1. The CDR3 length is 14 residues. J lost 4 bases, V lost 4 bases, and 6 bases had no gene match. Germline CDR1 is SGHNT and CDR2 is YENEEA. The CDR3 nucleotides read TGTGCCAGCAGCTCACAGGGGTTGGTCACTGAAGCTTTCTTT. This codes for CASSSQGLVTEAFF. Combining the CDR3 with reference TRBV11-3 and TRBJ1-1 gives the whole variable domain EAGVVQSPRYKIIEKKQPVAFWCNPISGHNTLYWYLQNLGQGPELLIRYENEEAVDDSQLPKDRFSAERLKGVDSTLKIQPAELGDSAVYLCASSSQGLVTEAFFGQGTRLTVV.

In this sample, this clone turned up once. The DNA for the CDR3 is TGTGCCAGCAGCCCTCGGTCCGGGGGGGAAAAACTGTTTTTT. This sequence encodes CASSPRSGGEKLFF. The rearrangement links TRBV11-3 to TRBJ1-4; D perhaps matches TRBD1 (5 bases). Trimming left V 5 bases short and J 8 bases short, with 15 bases between. This CDR3 has 14 amino acids. CDR1 and CDR2 (germline): SGHNT, YENEEA.

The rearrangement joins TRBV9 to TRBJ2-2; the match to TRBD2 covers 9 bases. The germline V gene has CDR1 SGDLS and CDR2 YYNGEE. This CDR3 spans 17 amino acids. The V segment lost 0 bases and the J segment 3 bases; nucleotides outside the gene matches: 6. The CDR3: CASSVASGVRDTGELFF. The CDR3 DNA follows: TGTGCCAGCAGCGTAGCTAGCGGGGTACGAGACACCGGGGAGCTGTTTTTT.

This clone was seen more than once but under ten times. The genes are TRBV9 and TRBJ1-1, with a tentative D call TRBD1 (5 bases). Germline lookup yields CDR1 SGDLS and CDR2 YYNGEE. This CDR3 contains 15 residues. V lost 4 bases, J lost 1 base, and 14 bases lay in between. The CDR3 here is CASSRRGVSNTEAFF. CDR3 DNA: TGTGCCAGCAGCAGGCGGGGGGTATCGAACACTGAAGCTTTCTTT.

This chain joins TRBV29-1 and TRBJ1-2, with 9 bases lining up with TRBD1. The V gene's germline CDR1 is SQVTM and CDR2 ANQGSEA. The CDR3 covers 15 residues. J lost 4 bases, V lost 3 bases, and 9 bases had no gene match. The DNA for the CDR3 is TGCAGCGTTGACGGGGGACAGGGTGGATTCTATGGCTACACCTTC. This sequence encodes CSVDGGQGGFYGYTF.

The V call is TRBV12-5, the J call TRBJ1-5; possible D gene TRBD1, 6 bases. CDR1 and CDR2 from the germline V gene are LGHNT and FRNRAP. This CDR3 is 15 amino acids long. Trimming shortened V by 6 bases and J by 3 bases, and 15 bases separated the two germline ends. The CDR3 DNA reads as TGTGCTAGTGGGCACGGTGGACAGCACAATCAGCCCCAGCATTTT. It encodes CASGHGGQHNQPQHF.

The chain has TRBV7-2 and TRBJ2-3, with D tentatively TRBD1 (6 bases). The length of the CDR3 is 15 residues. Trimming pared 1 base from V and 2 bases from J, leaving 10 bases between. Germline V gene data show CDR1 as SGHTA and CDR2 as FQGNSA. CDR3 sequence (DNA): TGTGCCAGCAGCTTAGGGGGGCCCTTCACAGATACGCAGTATTTT. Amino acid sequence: CASSLGGPFTDTQYF.

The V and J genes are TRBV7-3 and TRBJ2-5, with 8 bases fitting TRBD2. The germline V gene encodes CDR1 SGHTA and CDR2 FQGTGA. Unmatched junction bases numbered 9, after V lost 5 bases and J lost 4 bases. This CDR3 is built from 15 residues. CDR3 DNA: TGTGCCAGCAGCGCCCGCCGGGGGGGCGGAGAGACCCAGTACTTC. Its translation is CASSARRGGGETQYF.

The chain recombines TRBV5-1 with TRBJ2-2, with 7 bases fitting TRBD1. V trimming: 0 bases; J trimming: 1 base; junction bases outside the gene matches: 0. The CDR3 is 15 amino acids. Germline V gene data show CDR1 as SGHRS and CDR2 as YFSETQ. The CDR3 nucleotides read TGCGCCAGCAGCTTGGACAGGGGGAACACCGGGGAGCTGTTTTTT. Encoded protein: CASSLDRGNTGELFF.

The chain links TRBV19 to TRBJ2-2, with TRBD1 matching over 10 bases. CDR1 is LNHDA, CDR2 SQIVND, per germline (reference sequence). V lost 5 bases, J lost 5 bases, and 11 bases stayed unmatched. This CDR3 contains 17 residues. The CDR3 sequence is CASSLPGQGVYTGELFF. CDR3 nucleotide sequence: TGTGCCAGTAGTTTACCTGGACAGGGGGTGTATACCGGGGAGCTGTTTTTT.

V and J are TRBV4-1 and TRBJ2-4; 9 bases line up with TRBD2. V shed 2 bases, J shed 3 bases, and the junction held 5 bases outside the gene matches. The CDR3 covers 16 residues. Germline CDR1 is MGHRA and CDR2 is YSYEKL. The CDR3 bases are TGCGCCAGCAGCCAACCCTCAGCGGGGGGCAAAAACATTCAGTACTTC. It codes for CASSQPSAGGKNIQYF.

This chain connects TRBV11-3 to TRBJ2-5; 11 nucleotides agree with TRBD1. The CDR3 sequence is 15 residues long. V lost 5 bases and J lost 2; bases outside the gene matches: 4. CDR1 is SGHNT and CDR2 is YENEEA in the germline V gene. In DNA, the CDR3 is TGTGCCAGCAGCGCGGGACAGGGGGGACAAGAGACCCAGTACTTC. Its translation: CASSAGQGGQETQYF.

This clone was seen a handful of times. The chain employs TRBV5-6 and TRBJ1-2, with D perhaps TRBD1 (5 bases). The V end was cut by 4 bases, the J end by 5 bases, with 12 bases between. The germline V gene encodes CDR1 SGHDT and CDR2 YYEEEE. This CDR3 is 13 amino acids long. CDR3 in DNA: TGTGCCAGCAGCGGCGGGACGGCATATGGCTACACCTTC. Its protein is CASSGGTAYGYTF.

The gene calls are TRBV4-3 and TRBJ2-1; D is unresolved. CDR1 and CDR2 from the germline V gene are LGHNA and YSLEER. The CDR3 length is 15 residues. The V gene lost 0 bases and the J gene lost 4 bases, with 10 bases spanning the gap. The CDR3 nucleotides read TGCGCCAGCAGCCAAGAATGGCAGAAGTACAATGAGCAGTTCTTC. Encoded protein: CASSQEWQKYNEQFF.

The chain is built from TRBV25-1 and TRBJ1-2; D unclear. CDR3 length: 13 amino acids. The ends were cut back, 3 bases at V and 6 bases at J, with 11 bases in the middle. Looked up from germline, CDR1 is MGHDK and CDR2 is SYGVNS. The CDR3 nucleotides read TGTGCCAGCAGTGATACGGCAGGCGATGGCTACACCTTC. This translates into CASSDTAGDGYTF.

The CDR3 nucleotides are TGTGCCAGCAGTTTTGGCATCCACTACGAGCAGTACTTC. Amino acids: CASSFGIHYEQYF. The V and J genes are TRBV12-3 or TRBV12-4 and TRBJ2-7; D call uncertain. The CDR3 covers 13 residues. V lost 3 bases, J lost 3 bases, and 9 bases lay in between.

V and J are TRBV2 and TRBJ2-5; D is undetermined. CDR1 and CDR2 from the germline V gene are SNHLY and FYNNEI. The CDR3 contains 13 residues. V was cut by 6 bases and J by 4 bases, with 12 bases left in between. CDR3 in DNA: TGTGCCAGCAGGGGTCTGCCGGGAGAGACCCAGTACTTC. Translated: CASRGLPGETQYF.